This TCR beta chain was sequenced in a study of identical twins. General study findings and limits: Memory repertoires lacked the insertion deficit that abundant cord blood beta clonotypes showed.

Trimming took 2 bases from V and 0 from J, leaving 14 bases between them. The CDR3 contains 16 residues. From germline, CDR1 is GTSNPN and CDR2 SVGIG (reference sequence). Note on this clonotype: Antigen unknown.

MiXCR was run by TCRdb on the 5' RACE reads, yielding one entry per CDR3 protein. The sample yields a few hundred thousand distinct CDR3 sequences, less than 20% seen once. The source of this sequence is a man in his fifties or sixties in good health. The V call is TRBV30, the J call TRBJ2-1; D remains unclear. The sequenced sample was naive T cells sorted from blood. CDR3 sequence (DNA): TGTGCCTGGAGTTCTGGAAGCGCGAGCTCCTACAATGAGCAGTTCTTC. This encodes CAWSSGSASSYNEQFF.